One and the same sample provided the 22 T cell receptor beta chains below, sequenced in a study of T cells after posttransplantation cyclophosphamide. A marrow graft followed busulfan-fludarabine conditioning, with cyclophosphamide on days +3 and +4. The assay was immunoSEQ multiplex PCR, and TCRdb's table has in-frame clones only and misses some. The table shows around 2,600 clones, with around three fifths occurring only once. The sample here was PBMCs, taken 30 days after allogeneic stem cell transplant with posttransplant cyclophosphamide. These receptors came from a male patient between 55 and 70 years old who received an allogeneic stem cell transplant from a related donor and was CMV-positive. Some of the T cells may derive from the graft donor.

The rearrangement joins TRBV7-9 to TRBJ2-3, with 10 bases fitting TRBD2. Germline V gene sequence: CDR1 SEHNR, CDR2 FQNEAQ (reference sequence). The CDR3 consists of 18 residues. V shed 6 bases and J 5 bases; nucleotides not matched to a gene: 17. The CDR3: CASSYPPRLAGIRDTQYF. The DNA for the CDR3 is TGTGCCAGCAGTTATCCCCCACGACTAGCGGGTATTCGAGATACGCAGTATTTT.

This clone is classed as large. The chain uses TRBV19 and TRBJ1-1, with D maybe TRBD1 (5 bases). The CDR3 extends over 10 amino acids. Germline V gene sequence: CDR1 LNHDA, CDR2 SQIVND (reference sequence). Trimming took off 9 bases at V and 7 bases at J, with 9 bases between the two ends. The CDR3 DNA is TGTGCCAGCCAGGGTGGTGAAGCTTTCTTT. Translated: CASQGGEAFF.

The chain links TRBV11-2 to TRBJ2-1; TRBD2 matches 8 bases. Germline-derived CDR1 and CDR2 are SGHAT and FQNNGV. The junction had 5 bases not matched to a gene; V was cut back by 2 bases and J by 5 bases. The CDR3 totals 15 residues. The CDR3 loop reads CASSLNSGGDNEQFF. The CDR3 DNA is TGTGCCAGCAGCTTAAACAGCGGGGGAGACAATGAGCAGTTCTTC.

J is TRBJ1-2 and V is TRBV30; 8 nucleotides match TRBD1. V was clipped by 3 bases and J by 4 bases; unmatched bases: 4. This CDR3 contains 13 residues. Per the germline V gene, CDR1 is GTSNPN and CDR2 is SVGIG (reference sequence). The CDR3 nucleotides are TGTGCCTGGAGGATAGGACAGGGCTATGGCTACACCTTC. Its protein is CAWRIGQGYGYTF.

The chain carries TRBV30 and TRBJ1-5; D remains ambiguous. V lost 5 bases and J 7 bases, leaving 12 bases between the germline ends. The germline CDR1 and CDR2 sequences are GTSNPN and SVGIG (reference sequence). The CDR3 consists of 12 residues. The CDR3 here is CAWGRAGQPQHF. DNA of the CDR3: TGTGCCTGGGGAAGGGCGGGACAGCCCCAGCATTTT.

This rearrangement joins TRBV7-3 to TRBJ2-5; the match to TRBD1 covers 7 bases. V shed 4 bases and J 2 bases; nucleotides not matched to a gene: 7. In germline, CDR1 is SGHTA, CDR2 FQGTGA. The CDR3 loop spans 15 amino acids. CDR3: CASSSQTGKQETQYF. Written as DNA, the CDR3 is TGTGCCAGCAGCTCCCAGACAGGGAAACAAGAGACCCAGTACTTC.

The rearrangement joins TRBV7-2 to TRBJ1-5; 9 positions agree with TRBD1. In germline, CDR1 is SGHTA, CDR2 FQGNSA. The V gene end was trimmed by 5 bases and the J gene end by 6 bases; junction bases not matched to a gene: 8. The CDR3 sequence is 15 residues long. As DNA, the CDR3 is TGTGCCAGCAGCCTCGGGACAGGGAGACTTCAGCCCCAGCATTTT. This codes for CASSLGTGRLQPQHF. The full variable domain, completed using reference TRBV7-2 and TRBJ1-5, is GAGVSQSPSNKVTEKGKDVELRCDPISGHTALYWYRQSLGQGLEFLIYFQGNSAPDKSGLPSDRFSAERTGGSVSTLTIQRTQQEDSAVYLCASSLGTGRLQPQHFGDGTRLSIL.

The chain carries TRBV27 and TRBJ2-7, with D unclear. This CDR3 is built from 13 residues. V shed 3 bases and J shed 3 bases, with 9 bases lying between them. Germline V gives CDR1 MNHEY, CDR2 SMNVEV (reference sequence). The CDR3 sequence is CASSLWFGYEQYF. The DNA for the CDR3 is TGTGCCAGCAGTTTGTGGTTCGGCTACGAGCAGTACTTC.

The chain combines TRBV19 with TRBJ1-1, with 8 bases fitting TRBD1. J was trimmed by 8 bases and V by 2 bases; bases with no gene match: 4. The CDR3 has 13 residues. Germline assignment: CDR1 LNHDA and CDR2 SQIVND (reference sequence). The CDR3 DNA sequence: TGTGCCAGTAGTATATATCAGGGGGCGGAAGCTTTCTTT. Protein product: CASSIYQGAEAFF.

The chain joins TRBV4-1 to TRBJ2-3; no reliable D call. Germline V gene data show CDR1 as MGHRA and CDR2 as YSYEKL. The CDR3 has 15 residues. Trimming took 0 bases from V and 2 from J, leaving 9 bases between them. For the CDR3, the DNA is TGCGCCAGCAGCCAAGATCAGGCTGTCACAGATACGCAGTATTTT. This encodes CASSQDQAVTDTQYF.

V is TRBV28 and J is TRBJ1-5; maybe TRBD1 (5 bases). Per the germline V gene, CDR1 is MDHEN and CDR2 is SYDVKM. Trimming stripped 11 bases from V and 4 bases from J, with 18 bases between. The CDR3 is 14 residues long. For the CDR3, the DNA is TGTGCCTCTACGGACGCGGGGGGGAATCAGCCCCAGCATTTT. This sequence encodes CASTDAGGNQPQHF.

DNA of the CDR3: TGTGCCAGCAGCTTAGAGACCGGGACTAGCGGGGGATATGAGCAGTTCTTC. It specifies CASSLETGTSGGYEQFF. The rearrangement joins TRBV11-3 to TRBJ2-1; 14 bases agree with TRBD2. CDR3 length: 17 amino acids. Germline CDR1 SGHNT, CDR2 YENEEA. V gave up 0 bases and J gave up 8 bases; unmatched junction bases: 6.

The chain uses TRBV5-1 and TRBJ2-7; D gene uncertain. The CDR3 spans 12 residues. Trimming took off 3 bases at V and 3 bases at J, with 7 bases between the two ends. Germline CDR1 and CDR2: SGHRS and YFSETQ. CDR3 DNA: TGCGCCAGCAGCTCGAGTGGCTACGAGCAGTACTTC. It is translated as CASSSSGYEQYF.

The chain uses TRBV9 and TRBJ1-2; D call uncertain. Germline V lookup: CDR1 SGDLS, CDR2 YYNGEE. The CDR3 runs to 15 residues. V lost 5 bases and J 2 bases, leaving 16 bases between the germline ends. The CDR3 DNA reads TGTGCCAGCAGAAGTATTTGGGCCACGAACTATGGCTACACCTTC. Translation gives CASRSIWATNYGYTF.

This clone ranks as large (0.1 to 1%). V usage is TRBV30 and J usage is TRBJ1-2; D is uncertain. V lost 1 base and J 9 bases, leaving 12 bases between the germline ends. The CDR3 loop spans 12 amino acids. Germline V gives CDR1 GTSNPN, CDR2 SVGIG (reference sequence). This CDR3 is CAWSENSGSYTF. The DNA for the CDR3 is TGTGCCTGGAGTGAAAACTCAGGAAGCTACACCTTC.

In this sample, this clone turned up a few times. V usage is TRBV7-3 and J usage is TRBJ2-1; 10 nucleotides align to TRBD2. J lost 6 bases, V lost 5 bases, and 7 bases had no gene match. Looked up from germline, CDR1 is SGHTA and CDR2 is FQGTGA. The CDR3 extends over 15 amino acids. The CDR3 nucleotides are TGTGCCAGCAGCCCTAGCGGGGGCCCGGGCAATGAGCAGTTCTTC. Protein product: CASSPSGGPGNEQFF. The complete variable domain, with remaining parts taken from reference TRBV7-3 and TRBJ2-1, reads GAGVSQTPSNKVTEKGKYVELRCDPISGHTALYWYRQSLGQGPEFLIYFQGTGAADDSGLPNDRFFAVRPEGSVSTLKIQRTERGDSAVYLCASSPSGGPGNEQFFGPGTRLTVL.

This chain joins TRBV7-8 and TRBJ2-1; 8 nucleotides line up with TRBD2. This CDR3 comprises 17 residues. Germline CDR1 reads SGHVS; CDR2 reads FQNEAQ. Germline trimming cut 5 bases from V and 4 bases from J; bases unmatched to any gene: 13. The CDR3 is CASSPSRGGGPYNEQFF. The CDR3 DNA reads as TGTGCCAGCAGCCCCTCCAGGGGCGGGGGGCCATACAATGAGCAGTTCTTC.

The chain has TRBV2 and TRBJ1-5, with D tentatively TRBD1 (5 bases). The CDR3 covers 15 residues. Germline-derived CDR1 and CDR2 are SNHLY and FYNNEI. Deletions cut 7 bases from V and 2 bases from J, with 15 bases between. This CDR3 reads CASKRGWTGNQPQHF. CDR3 in DNA: TGTGCCAGCAAAAGGGGATGGACCGGCAATCAGCCCCAGCATTTT.

This chain uses TRBV6-5 with TRBJ1-5, with 7 bases aligning to TRBD1. CDR1 and CDR2 from the germline V gene are MNHEY and SVGAGI. The CDR3 spans 13 residues. V was pared by 6 bases and J by 5 bases, with 4 bases of the junction left unmatched. CDR3 in DNA: TGTGCCAGCAGCTACACAGGGGATCAGCCCCAGCATTTT. As protein: CASSYTGDQPQHF.

The chain links TRBV7-9 to TRBJ2-2, with D tentatively TRBD2 (5 bases). The CDR3 contains 13 residues. The germline gives CDR1 SEHNR, CDR2 FQNEAQ (reference sequence). V was cut by 1 base and J by 7 bases, with 7 bases left in between. DNA of the CDR3: TGTGCCAGCAGCTTAGTCGGACTCGGGGAGCTGTTTTTT. It yields the protein CASSLVGLGELFF.

This sequence joins TRBV5-1 and TRBJ1-4; D not certain. The CDR3 runs 15 residues. The V end lost 5 bases, the J end lost 0 bases, and 11 bases lay between the germline ends. The germline gives CDR1 SGHRS, CDR2 YFSETQ. CDR3 nucleotide sequence: TGCGCCAGCAGACCAGAAGAAGCAACTAATGAAAAACTGTTTTTT. It yields the protein CASRPEEATNEKLFF.

The V gene is TRBV30, the J gene TRBJ1-2; TRBD1 agrees at 8 bases. V shed 8 bases and J 4 bases; nucleotides not matched to a gene: 6. Germline V gives CDR1 GTSNPN, CDR2 SVGIG (reference sequence). This CDR3 has 12 residues. CDR3 nucleotide sequence: TGTGCCGGACAGGGCTACGGCTATGGCTACACCTTC. Encoded protein: CAGQGYGYGYTF.